Below are 31 T cell receptor beta chains sequenced from a single sample in a study of T cell clonality in common variable immunodeficiency. What these receptors recognize is not known. Generated by immunoSEQ multiplex PCR, the TCRdb table keeps only in-frame clones and is missing some. Altogether 16,000 or so clones were found in the sample, and no singletons occur. Study-level results: Fewer deletions and N-nucleotide insertions were reportedly seen in common variable immunodeficiency TCR beta sequences.

Sequenced: peripheral blood mononuclear cells. Receptor source: a human donor with common variable immunodeficiency.

In this sample, this clone turned up many times. The read ends 3 residues shy of where the CDR3 ends; the end is completed using the germline J gene. The chain employs TRBV10-3 and TRBJ2-3; D perhaps matches TRBD1 (8 bases). V lost 6 bases, J lost 2 bases, and 15 bases lay in between. CDR3 size: 15 residues. In germline, CDR1 is ENHRY, CDR2 SYGVKD. The DNA read from the CDR3 is TGTGCCATCAGCAGGGGGGGACAGGTCACAGATACG. This encodes CAISRGGQVTDT. The entire CDR3 sequence reads CAISRGGQVTDTQYF.

Turning to this clone: The read ends 3 residues before the CDR3 terminus; that terminus is restored from the germline J gene. V is TRBV7-2 and J is TRBJ1-2; no clear D. Germline CDR1 reads SGHTA; CDR2 reads FQGNSA. This CDR3 contains 15 residues. V shed 1 base and J shed 1 base, with 10 bases lying between them. The CDR3 DNA, read in part, is TGTGCCAGCAGCTTAGTTAACGGGGATAACTATGGC. It specifies CASSLVNGDNYG. The complete CDR3 reads CASSLVNGDNYGYTF.

Worth noting for this clone: Coverage ceases 3 residues before the CDR3 finishes, and the germline J gene fills in the end. This chain links TRBV18 with TRBJ2-7; TRBD1 matches 7 bases. V trimming: 3 bases; J trimming: 3 bases; junction bases outside the gene matches: 5. Germline V gene data show CDR1 as KGHSH and CDR2 as LQKENI. This CDR3 has 14 residues. CDR3 amino acids: CASSPGQRIYEQYF. The CDR3 DNA, read in part, is TGTGCCAGCTCACCGGGACAGCGAATCTACGAG.

This clone was detected ten times or more. The CDR3 end is not reached by the read, which stops 3 residues before it; the germline J gene fills it in. This chain links TRBV2 with TRBJ1-2; no clear D. The V gene lost 4 bases and the J gene lost 4 bases, with 13 bases spanning the gap. CDR3 length: 14 residues. Germline V CDR1 and CDR2: SNHLY, FYNNEI. CDR3 DNA, as far as it was read: TGTGCCAGCAGTGTCGAAGGGTTAGGCTATGGC. Its translation: CASSVEGLGYG. The CDR3 in its entirety is CASSVEGLGYGYTF.

The sample holds a few counts of this clone. Coverage ceases 3 residues before the CDR3 finishes, and the germline J gene fills in the end. The genes are TRBV20-1 and TRBJ2-1, with 7 nucleotides matching TRBD1. This CDR3 is 13 amino acids long. Germline loops: CDR1 DFQATT, CDR2 SNEGSKA (reference sequence). V was clipped by 5 bases and J by 8 bases; unmatched bases: 9. This CDR3 reads CSARRQGDDEQFF. The sequenced part of the CDR3 DNA is TGCAGTGCTCGACGACAGGGTGACGATGAG.

This clone was observed a few times. Sequencing ends 3 residues short of the CDR3 end; the germline J gene provides the rest. The J gene is TRBJ2-5, the V gene TRBV2; tentatively, D is TRBD1 (5 bases). Trimming took 7 bases from V and 5 from J, leaving 11 bases between them. The CDR3 loop spans 12 amino acids. Per germline, CDR1 SNHLY and CDR2 FYNNEI. The CDR3 protein is CASTQGQETQYF. The sequenced part of the CDR3 DNA is TGTGCCAGCACTCAGGGCCAGGAGACC.

This clone was picked up many times. The read stops 3 residues short of the end of the CDR3; the missing end is completed from the germline J gene. The V and J genes are TRBV7-9 and TRBJ1-5, with 11 bases lining up with TRBD1. The CDR3 contains 15 residues. Germline CDR1 SEHNR, CDR2 FQNEAQ (reference sequence). V was pared by 1 base and J by 6 bases, with 2 bases of the junction left unmatched. Partial CDR3 DNA: TGTGCCAGCAGCTTAGGGGGACAGGGGGGTCAGCCC. This encodes CASSLGGQGGQP. Given in full, the CDR3 is CASSLGGQGGQPQHF. Variable domain in full (rest from reference TRBV7-9 and TRBJ1-5): DTGVSQNPRHKITKRGQNVTFRCDPISEHNRLYWYRQTLGQGPEFLTYFQNEAQLEKSRLLSDRFSAERPKGSFSTLEIQRTEQGDSAMYLCASSLGGQGGQPQHFGDGTRLSIL.

About this clone: The read is 3 residues too short to cover the CDR3 end, so that end is filled in from the germline J gene. This chain joins TRBV6-1 and TRBJ2-5; TRBD2 aligns across 9 bases. CDR1 and CDR2 (germline): MNHNS, SASEGT. Losses at the gene ends were 2 bases for V and 4 bases for J; bases not matched to a gene: 11. The CDR3 covers 17 residues. The CDR3 bases that were read are TGTGCCAGCAGTGAACATCCAGCGGGGGGCCTCCGAGAGACC. Encoded protein: CASSEHPAGGLRET. The whole CDR3 protein reads CASSEHPAGGLRETQYF.

This clone is labeled medium-sized (0.01 to 0.1%). The read comes to an end 3 residues before the CDR3 does, leaving the germline J gene to fill in the end. This chain connects TRBV29-1 to TRBJ2-1; D is perhaps TRBD1 (5 bases). This CDR3 region has 13 residues. CDR1 and CDR2 from the germline V gene are SQVTM and ANQGSEA. Trimming took 7 bases from V and 5 from J, leaving 15 bases between them. The CDR3 loop is CSAAETADNEQFF. The CDR3 DNA, read in part, is TGCAGCGCTGCCGAGACAGCTGACAATGAG.

Remarks on this clone: From the germline J gene comes the end of the CDR3, since the read stops 3 residues before it. The V call is TRBV6-1, the J call TRBJ1-6; D is possibly TRBD1 (5 bases). V shed 1 base and J shed 10 bases, with 14 bases lying between them. Germline CDR1 reads MNHNS; CDR2 reads SASEGT. This CDR3 is built from 15 residues. The sequenced part of the CDR3 DNA is TGTGCCAGCAGTGAAGTGAGGGACTATCGATCACCC. It is translated as CASSEVRDYRSP. The whole CDR3 protein is CASSEVRDYRSPLHF.

This clone was seen ten or more times. The read gets to within 3 residues of the CDR3 end, and the germline J gene fills in the rest. V is TRBV7-3 and J is TRBJ1-2, with TRBD1 identical over 10 bases. The CDR3 is made up of 17 amino acids. Germline V gives CDR1 SGHTA, CDR2 FQGTGA. V was clipped by 2 bases and J by 7 bases; unmatched bases: 13. Partial CDR3 DNA: TGTGCCAGCAGCTTAGTAGCTCGAGGACAGGGGGAATCTGGC. Its translation is CASSLVARGQGESG. The entire CDR3 protein reads CASSLVARGQGESGYTF.

Details on this clone: The read ends 3 residues early relative to the CDR3; the germline J gene fills the gap. The chain employs TRBV6-2 or TRBV6-3 and TRBJ2-1, with 14 nucleotides matching TRBD2. CDR1 is MNHEY and CDR2 is SVGEGT in the germline V gene. With V trimmed by 5 bases and J by 8 bases, 8 bases remained unmatched. The CDR3 totals 16 residues. CDR3 sequence: CASSDLTSGGADEQFF. The sequenced CDR3 bases are TGTGCCAGCAGTGACTTGACTAGCGGGGGGGCCGATGAG.

To note about this clone: The CDR3 goes on 3 residues after the read ends, and that part is filled in from the germline J gene. J is TRBJ2-5 and V is TRBV7-6, with 11 bases lining up with TRBD1. The CDR3 covers 16 residues. Germline V lookup: CDR1 SGHVS, CDR2 FNYEAQ. With 1 base clipped from V and 4 bases from J, the junction kept 5 bases outside the gene matches. The CDR3 DNA, read in part, is TGTGCCAGCAGCTTAGAGGGACAGGGGGGTACAGAGACC. Amino acid sequence: CASSLEGQGGTET. The CDR3, in full, reads CASSLEGQGGTETQYF.

This clone was counted between two and nine times. Partial CDR3 DNA: TGTGCCATAACTACCCAGACAGTTTACAATGAG. Its protein is CAITTQTVYNE. The full CDR3 is CAITTQTVYNEQFF. The chain is built from TRBV2 and TRBJ2-1, with D possibly TRBD1 on 5 matching bases. The read halts 3 residues ahead of the CDR3 end, with the missing end drawn from the germline J gene. V lost 10 bases and J 4 bases, leaving 17 bases between the germline ends. CDR3 length: 14 residues. Germline V CDR1 and CDR2: SNHLY, FYNNEI.

The part of the CDR3 DNA that was read is TGCAGTGCTAGAGGCGACCGGACAGGGGCCAATTCACCC. Encoded protein: CSARGDRTGANSP. In full, the CDR3 reads CSARGDRTGANSPLHF. The chain carries TRBV20-1 and TRBJ1-6; TRBD1 matches 9 bases. The read is 3 residues too short to cover the CDR3 end, so that end is filled in from the germline J gene. Germline V gene sequence: CDR1 DFQATT, CDR2 SNEGSKA (reference sequence). The V and J ends lost 1 base and 7 bases, in that order; junction bases with no gene match: 8. The CDR3 runs 16 residues.

In its sample, this clone was seen many times. The read terminates 3 residues ahead of where the CDR3 ends, so the germline J gene completes it. The chain links TRBV19 to TRBJ1-1; D unresolved. Germline CDR1 LNHDA, CDR2 SQIVND (reference sequence). V dropped 7 bases and J dropped 1 base, with 13 bases sitting between them. The CDR3 is made up of 14 amino acids. CDR3: CASNFGLQNTEAFF. Partial CDR3 DNA: TGTGCCAGTAACTTCGGTCTTCAGAACACTGAA.

This clone has ten or more counts. CDR3 sequence: CSARGGQGAIRSPLHF. The CDR3 bases that were read are TGCAGTGCTAGAGGAGGGCAGGGAGCAATTCGGTCACCC. The chain joins TRBV20-1 to TRBJ1-6; tentatively, D is TRBD1 (5 bases). The CDR3 end lies 3 residues beyond the end of the read and is filled in from the germline J gene. V was shortened by 1 base and J by 10 bases, with 20 bases between the two germline ends. Germline loops: CDR1 DFQATT, CDR2 SNEGSKA (reference sequence). The CDR3 extends over 16 amino acids.

The sequenced part of the CDR3 DNA is TGTGCCAGCAACCCCGCTCGACAGGGATCTGAA. It encodes CASNPARQGSE. In full, the CDR3 is CASNPARQGSEAFF. The chain uses TRBV11-2 and TRBJ1-1; 7 bases match TRBD1. Coverage ceases 3 residues before the CDR3 finishes, and the germline J gene fills in the end. CDR1 and CDR2 from the germline V gene are SGHAT and FQNNGV. The CDR3 is 14 amino acids. V lost 7 bases and J lost 6; bases outside the gene matches: 11.

This clone came up a few times. From the germline J gene comes the end of the CDR3, since the read stops 3 residues before it. The chain uses TRBV30 and TRBJ2-5, with a weak D call TRBD2 (6 bases). This CDR3 comprises 12 residues. CDR1 and CDR2 from the germline V gene are GTSNPN and SVGIG (reference sequence). Trimming took 3 bases from V and 4 from J, leaving 9 bases between them. CDR3 loop: CAWSGGVETQYF. The CDR3 bases that were read are TGTGCCTGGAGCGGCGGGGTAGAGACC.

This clone was observed a few times. The read ends 3 residues early relative to the CDR3; the germline J gene fills the gap. The gene calls are TRBV19 and TRBJ1-2; D gene ambiguous. Germline V gene sequence: CDR1 LNHDA, CDR2 SQIVND (reference sequence). The germline V and J ends were trimmed by 5 bases and 4 bases, with 17 bases remaining between them. The CDR3 loop spans 15 amino acids. CDR3 DNA, as far as it was read: TGTGCCAGTAGTGGGTATGAGGGCGAATCCTATGGC. It encodes CASSGYEGESYG. The entire CDR3 sequence reads CASSGYEGESYGYTF.

This clone was seen more than once but under ten times. The read terminates 3 residues before the CDR3 end, so the remaining end is supplied by the germline J gene. The gene calls are TRBV19 and TRBJ1-5, with D possibly TRBD1 on 5 matching bases. Trimming removed 5 bases from V and 7 bases from J, with 12 bases in between. The V gene's germline CDR1 is LNHDA and CDR2 SQIVND (reference sequence). The CDR3 has 13 amino acids. This CDR3 is CASSLSGNQPQHF. CDR3 DNA (partial): TGTGCCAGTAGTTTATCAGGGAACCAGCCC.

Points on this clone: The observed sequence ends 3 residues before the CDR3 terminus, with the missing tail filled in from the germline J gene. Other DNA sequences within the sample encode an identical CDR3. The chain couples TRBV19 to TRBJ1-5, with a weak D call TRBD1 (6 bases). The CDR3 length is 16 residues. The V end was cut by 1 base, the J end by 2 bases, with 12 bases between. The germline V gene has CDR1 LNHDA and CDR2 SQIVND (reference sequence). The sequenced part of the CDR3 DNA is TGTGCCAGTAGTATAGCCCCCAGGGGTGGCAATCAGCCC. It codes for CASSIAPRGGNQP. The whole CDR3 reads CASSIAPRGGNQPQHF.

This clone was observed a handful of times. Read sequence stops 3 residues before the CDR3 end, and the germline J gene provides the missing end. This chain links TRBV19 with TRBJ2-5, with 10 bases aligning to TRBD1. The J segment lost 4 bases and the V segment lost 3 bases, leaving 2 bases of the junction unmatched. The CDR3 spans 14 residues. Germline V gene lookup returns CDR1 LNHDA and CDR2 SQIVND (reference sequence). CDR3 DNA (partial): TGTGCCAGTAGTATCGGGACAGGGGTAGAGACC. It encodes CASSIGTGVET. The full CDR3 protein reads CASSIGTGVETQYF.

This clone was picked up many times. CDR3 DNA (partial): TGCAGTGCTAGGGGGCGCGGGGGGAGCTCCTACAATGAG. The encoded protein is CSARGRGGSSYNE. Given in full, the CDR3 is CSARGRGGSSYNEQFF. The chain combines TRBV20-1 with TRBJ2-1, with 8 bases aligning to TRBD2. The read halts 3 residues ahead of the CDR3 end, with the missing end drawn from the germline J gene. After removal of 3 bases from V and 0 bases from J, the junction contained 7 bases not matched to a gene. From germline, CDR1 is DFQATT and CDR2 SNEGSKA (reference sequence). This CDR3 has 16 amino acids.

This clone appeared a few times. Read coverage stops 3 residues before the CDR3 terminus; the germline J gene supplies the remainder. The chain joins TRBV2 to TRBJ2-2; D not resolved. Trimming took off 6 bases at V and 5 bases at J, with 10 bases between the two ends. Germline CDR1 reads SNHLY; CDR2 reads FYNNEI. The CDR3 is 13 amino acids. The CDR3 sequence is CASRKVLTGELFF. The DNA read from the CDR3 is TGTGCCAGCAGGAAAGTCCTAACCGGGGAG. The full variable domain, rest sourced from reference TRBV2 and TRBJ2-2, is EPEVTQTPSHQVTQMGQEVILRCVPISNHLYFYWYRQILGQKVEFLVSFYNNEISEKSEIFDDQFSVERPDGSNFTLKIRSTKLEDSAMYFCASRKVLTGELFFGEGSRLTVL.

Concerning this clone itself: The read ends 3 residues before the CDR3 terminus; that terminus is restored from the germline J gene. This chain uses TRBV30 with TRBJ1-2; tentatively, D is TRBD1 (6 bases). The germline CDR1 and CDR2 sequences are GTSNPN and SVGIG (reference sequence). The CDR3 is 13 residues long. V shed 4 bases and J shed 2 bases, with 11 bases lying between them. CDR3 DNA (partial): TGTGCCTGGAACCGGGACAACAACTATGGC. Its translation: CAWNRDNNYG. The whole CDR3 sequence reads CAWNRDNNYGYTF.

Notes on this clone: Sequencing ends 3 residues short of the CDR3 end; the germline J gene provides the rest. This chain links TRBV19 with TRBJ2-7; the D gene is possibly TRBD1 (5 bases). Germline loops: CDR1 LNHDA, CDR2 SQIVND (reference sequence). The CDR3 is 16 amino acids. Deletions cut 2 bases from V and 0 bases from J, with 14 bases between. The CDR3 loop is CASSIIRGDRSYEQYF. The CDR3 DNA, read in part, is TGTGCCAGTAGTATAATAAGGGGTGATCGCTCCTACGAG.

This clone was counted only a few times. The CDR3 extends 3 residues past the end of the read, so its final part is completed from the germline J gene. The V and J genes are TRBV7-8 and TRBJ2-6, with unresolved D. With 2 bases removed from V and 5 bases from J, the gap between germline ends came to 4 bases. Germline V gene sequence: CDR1 SGHVS, CDR2 FQNEAQ. CDR3 size: 13 residues. CDR3 DNA (partial): TGTGCCAGCAGCTTAAGGCGGGCCAACGTC. Its translation: CASSLRRANV. The complete CDR3 sequence is CASSLRRANVLTF.

The CDR3 spells CASSKSGDTGELFF. Incomplete CDR3 DNA: TGTGCCAGCTCAAAGTCGGGGGACACCGGGGAG. The chain uses TRBV18 and TRBJ2-2, with D possibly matching TRBD2 (6 bases). The read ends 3 residues early relative to the CDR3; the germline J gene fills the gap. This CDR3 has 14 residues. Germline-derived CDR1 and CDR2 are KGHSH and LQKENI. Trimming removed 5 bases from V and 3 bases from J, with 10 bases in between.

This clone was detected many times. The CDR3 end is not reached by the read, which stops 3 residues before it; the germline J gene fills it in. This specimen includes other DNA sequences encoding the same CDR3. The gene calls are TRBV7-8 and TRBJ1-6; weak D call: TRBD1 (5 bases). The V gene's germline CDR1 is SGHVS and CDR2 FQNEAQ. The germline V and J ends were trimmed by 5 bases and 6 bases, with 8 bases remaining between them. This CDR3 is built from 13 residues. CDR3 in amino acids: CASSLDTNSPLHF. The sequenced CDR3 bases are TGTGCCAGCAGCCTGGACACTAATTCACCC.

In the case of this clone: The read terminates 3 residues ahead of where the CDR3 ends, so the germline J gene completes it. The chain employs TRBV19 and TRBJ1-4; 7 bases fit TRBD1. The CDR3 contains 14 residues. With V trimmed by 6 bases and J by 5 bases, 6 bases remained unmatched. The germline CDR1 and CDR2 sequences are LNHDA and SQIVND (reference sequence). The CDR3 sequence is CASREGQINEKLFF. CDR3 bases read: TGTGCCAGTAGGGAGGGACAGATAAATGAAAAA.